Listed below are T cell receptor beta chains from one sample, sequenced in a study of blood T cell repertoires in COVID-19. Repertoires were generated with immunoSEQ multiplex PCR, while TCRdb's copy carries only in-frame clones and drops some. The table lists about 480,000 clones, approximately 88% of them singletons. Sequenced material: peripheral blood. The receptors stem from a woman aged 45 to 65 with COVID-19, enrolled during active disease. Each CDR3 is given with its conserved first and last residue. A D gene is named only where the DNA matches it firmly. Clone size is stated in some rows and not others, as once, few, many or a class when expanded.

>NA|TRBJ1-2|TRBV7-2|TRBD1
CASSYDRDSLKYGYTF
TGTGCCAGCAGCTATGACCGGGACAGTCTCAAATATGGCTACACCTTC
>NA|TRBJ1-2|TRBV19|TRBD1
CASSGQGPEGYGYTF
TGTGCCAGTAGTGGACAGGGGCCCGAAGGCTATGGCTACACCTTC
>NA|TRBJ1-1|TRBV3-1/TRBV3-2|NA
CASSPYPLDTEAFF
TGTGCCAGCAGCCCCTACCCTTTGGACACTGAAGCTTTCTTT
>NA|TRBJ2-3|TRBV2|NA
CAYRGADTQYF
TGTGCTTATCGGGGGGCCGATACGCAGTATTTT
>once|TRBJ2-3|TRBV5-1|TRBD2
CASTKWGGSGITDTQYF
TGCGCCAGCACCAAATGGGGGGGTAGCGGGATCACAGATACGCAGTATTTT
>NA|TRBJ1-4|TRBV19|TRBD1
CASRTGGNEKLFF
TGTGCCAGCAGGACAGGAGGTAATGAAAAACTGTTTTTT
>NA|TRBJ2-7|TRBV5-1|NA
CASSSGDGGSPTGRYF
TGCGCCAGCAGCTCGGGTGACGGGGGGTCTCCTACAGGGCGGTACTTC
>NA|TRBJ1-1|TRBV30|NA
CACSGGGGAEAFF
TGTGCCTGCTCGGGAGGGGGAGGCGCTGAAGCTTTCTTT
>NA|TRBJ1-5|TRBV6-5|NA
CASSYSGGGQPQHF
TGTGCCAGCAGTTACTCGGGTGGCGGCCAGCCCCAGCATTTT
>NA|TRBJ1-1|TRBV6-5|NA
CASSQIYGDTEAFF
TGTGCCAGCAGTCAAATTTACGGGGACACTGAAGCTTTCTTT
>NA|TRBJ2-5|TRBV3-1/TRBV3-2|TRBD2
CASSQNVGGKTQYF
TGTGCCAGCAGCCAAAATGTGGGAGGGAAGACCCAGTACTTC